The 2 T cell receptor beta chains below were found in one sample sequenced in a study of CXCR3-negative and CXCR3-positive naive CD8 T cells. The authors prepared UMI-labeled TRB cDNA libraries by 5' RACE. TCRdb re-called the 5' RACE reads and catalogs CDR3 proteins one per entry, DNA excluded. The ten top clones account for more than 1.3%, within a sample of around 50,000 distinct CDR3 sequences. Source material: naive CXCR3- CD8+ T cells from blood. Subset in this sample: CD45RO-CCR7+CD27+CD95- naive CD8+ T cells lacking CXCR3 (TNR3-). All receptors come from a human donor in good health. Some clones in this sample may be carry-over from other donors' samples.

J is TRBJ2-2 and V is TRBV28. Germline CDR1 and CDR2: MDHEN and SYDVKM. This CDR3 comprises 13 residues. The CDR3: CASSLGVTGELFF.

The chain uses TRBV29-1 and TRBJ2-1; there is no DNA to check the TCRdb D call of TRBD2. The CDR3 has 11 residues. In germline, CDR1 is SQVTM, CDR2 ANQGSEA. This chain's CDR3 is CSVEDEGEQFF.